This TCR beta chain was found in a study of T cell changes during pregnancy in multiple sclerosis. Germline CDR1 is SQVTM and CDR2 is ANQGSEA. The V segment lost 6 bases and the J segment 4 bases; nucleotides outside the gene matches: 7. This CDR3 contains 13 residues. Profiled with immunoSEQ multiplex PCR; TCRdb holds only in-frame clones, not every one. This sample carries tens of thousands of clones, roughly 93% of them seen once, and the ten largest clones take approximately 1.9%. This clone was seen once. J is TRBJ1-2 and V is TRBV29-1; the match to TRBD1 covers 8 bases. The source was peripheral blood, collected in the second trimester of pregnancy. The receptor comes from a female donor with multiple sclerosis, enrolled in a pregnancy study. CDR3 loop: CSVTTGGSYGYTF. The CDR3, as DNA: TGCAGCGTGACCACAGGGGGTTCCTATGGCTACACCTTC.